The source of this T cell receptor (beta chain) is a study of identical twins. Overall study findings and caveats: Out-of-frame sharing of TCR alpha in monozygotic twins was underestimated by models.

Template switching created a universal primer site, and the cDNA included unique molecular identifiers. TCRdb ran MiXCR on the 5' RACE reads and lists one entry per CDR3 protein. The sample has around 1.7 million distinct CDR3 sequences; around a third are singletons. This CDR3 comprises 13 residues. CDR1 MNHNY and CDR2 SVGAGI come from the germline V gene (reference sequence). The V segment lost 5 bases and the J segment 3 bases; nucleotides outside the gene matches: 3. Points on this clonotype: Its antigen is unidentified.

J is TRBJ2-7 and V is TRBV6-6; 8 nucleotides line up with TRBD1. The sequencing sample was made of cord blood. This receptor was obtained from a newborn girl in good health. The CDR3 nucleotides are TGTGCCAGCAGTGCGGACAGGGACTACGAGCAGTACTTC. This codes for CASSADRDYEQYF.